The source of this T cell receptor (beta chain) is a study of blood T cells in healthy people across ages. General study findings and limits: Using unsorted PBMCs precluded a conclusive naive versus antigen-experienced comparison.

The CDR3 spans 19 residues. With 7 bases clipped from V and 0 bases from J, the junction kept 15 bases outside the gene matches. The V gene's germline CDR1 is MNHEY and CDR2 SMNVEV (reference sequence). The authors ran a second PCR of about 6 to 12 cycles using a sample-barcoded 5' primer and a J-beta primer mix. TCRdb redid the calling of the 5' RACE reads with MiXCR, one entry per CDR3 protein. This sample has approximately 940,000 distinct CDR3 sequences, with roughly 43% found just once. Each donor's blood draw was roughly 9.5 milliliters of peripheral blood. A minimum of 6 micrograms of total RNA was extracted per sample. Regarding this clonotype: Antigen specificity is unknown.

The chain employs TRBV27 and TRBJ1-5, with TRBD1 matching over 10 bases. Input material: blood. This receptor was taken from a man aged 30 to 45 in good health. The CDR3 coding sequence is TGTGCCAGCAATCCCCTGGACAGGGGGGAAGGATATAGCAATCAGCCCCAGCATTTT. Protein sequence: CASNPLDRGEGYSNQPQHF.